A selection of T cell receptor beta chains follows, all from one sample in a study of shared clonotypes between healthy human individuals. Produced via immunoSEQ multiplex PCR; TCRdb's table is partial and in-frame only. The repertoire consists of about 2.4 million clones, with over 85% occurring once and the leading ten covering 0.36%. The sequenced sample consisted of naive CD4+ T cells from PBMCs. These receptors all stem from a man aged 18-30 years in good health. Some clones in this sample may be carry-over from other donors' samples. Both conserved end residues are part of each CDR3. The D gene is left open where the match is weak. Clone size is given for some rows only: seen once, a few or many times, or a class if the clone is expanded.

size	D	V	J	DNA	CDR3
-	-	TRBV28	TRBJ2-1	TGTGCCAGCATTGTGGGATCAAGCTCCTACAATGAGCAGTTCTTC	CASIVGSSSYNEQFF
-	-	TRBV5-1	TRBJ2-7	TGCGCCAGCAGAGAAGCCCTTCCTTACTCCAGCGAGCAGTACTTC	CASREALPYSSEQYF
-	-	TRBV9	TRBJ2-7	TGTGCCAGCAGCGTACCTCCCCAGGGGGGCGAGCAGTACTTC	CASSVPPQGGEQYF
-	TRBD1	TRBV6-1	TRBJ1-4	TGTGCCAGCAGTGTACGACTCGGGACAGCGAGTGGGGAAAAACTGTTTTTT	CASSVRLGTASGEKLFF
-	-	TRBV5-1	TRBJ1-2	TGCGCCAGCAGCTTGGCCGCAGGGGTAGAGGGCTACACCTTC	CASSLAAGVEGYTF
-	-	TRBV19	TRBJ1-5	TGTGCCAGTAAAAGGCCGGGGGATCAGCCCCAGCATTTT	CASKRPGDQPQHF
-	-	TRBV19	TRBJ2-7	TGTGCCAGTAGAAGCGAGTACTCCTACGAGCAGTACTTC	CASRSEYSYEQYF
-	-	TRBV6-5	TRBJ1-5	TGTGCCAGCAGTTGGAGGGCAGGGGCTAGCAATCAGCCCCAGCATTTT	CASSWRAGASNQPQHF
-	TRBD1	TRBV15	TRBJ1-5	TGTGCCACCGAACAAAGGGACAGACCCAATCAGCCCCAGCATTTT	CATEQRDRPNQPQHF
once	-	TRBV6-1	TRBJ1-4	TGTGCCAGCAGTGTGTTCAGACCCACAACTAATGAAAAACTGTTTTTT	CASSVFRPTTNEKLFF
-	-	TRBV21-1	TRBJ1-2	TGTGCCAGCAGCAAAGCGCACCCGGTATTCTATGGCTACACCTTC	CASSKAHPVFYGYTF
-	-	TRBV4-1	TRBJ2-7	TGCGCCAGCAGCCTACTACAGGGTGACGAGCAGTACTTC	CASSLLQGDEQYF
-	-	TRBV25-1	TRBJ1-2	TGTGCCAGCAGTGAGGGGTCTACAGTGGGCTATGGCTACACCTTC	CASSEGSTVGYGYTF
-	TRBD1	TRBV2	TRBJ1-1	TGTGCCAGGGGACAGGGATTGAACACTGAAGCTTTCTTT	CARGQGLNTEAFF
-	-	TRBV10-3	TRBJ2-2	TGTGCCATCAGAAAAGAGCGGGCACTCACCGGGGAGCTGTTTTTT	CAIRKERALTGELFF
once	-	TRBV7-3	TRBJ2-5	TGTGCCAGCAGCAACAGGTATAGAGAGACCCAGTACTTC	CASSNRYRETQYF
-	TRBD2	TRBV6-6	TRBJ2-5	TGTGCCAGCAGCTCAACCGGGGGGCAAGAGACCCAGTACTTC	CASSSTGGQETQYF
-	-	TRBV7-6	TRBJ2-3	TGTGCCAGCAGCTTAGAAGGGACAGATACGCAGTATTTT	CASSLEGTDTQYF
-	TRBD1	TRBV5-1	TRBJ1-1	TGCGCCAGCGCGGGACAGGGGAACACTGAAGCTTTCTTT	CASAGQGNTEAFF
-	-	TRBV6-1	TRBJ2-2	TGTGCCAGCAGTGAAGCGCTTCTCCTCTTCAGGGGGGGCAACACCGGGGAGCTGTTTTTT	CASSEALLLFRGGNTGELFF
-	TRBD1	TRBV5-4	TRBJ1-1	TGTGCCAGCAGCCGGGACAGGAACACTGAAGCTTTCTTT	CASSRDRNTEAFF
-	-	TRBV28	TRBJ1-5	TGTGCCAGCAGTTTTGCCCAGCCCCAGCATTTT	CASSFAQPQHF
-	TRBD2	TRBV5-6	TRBJ2-1	TGTGCCAGCAGCTTGCTAACTAGCGGGAGGGCCTACAATGAGCAGTTCTTC	CASSLLTSGRAYNEQFF
-	TRBD1	TRBV7-9	TRBJ1-2	TGTGCCAGCAGCCCAGGGGGAACTTATGGCTACACCTTC	CASSPGGTYGYTF